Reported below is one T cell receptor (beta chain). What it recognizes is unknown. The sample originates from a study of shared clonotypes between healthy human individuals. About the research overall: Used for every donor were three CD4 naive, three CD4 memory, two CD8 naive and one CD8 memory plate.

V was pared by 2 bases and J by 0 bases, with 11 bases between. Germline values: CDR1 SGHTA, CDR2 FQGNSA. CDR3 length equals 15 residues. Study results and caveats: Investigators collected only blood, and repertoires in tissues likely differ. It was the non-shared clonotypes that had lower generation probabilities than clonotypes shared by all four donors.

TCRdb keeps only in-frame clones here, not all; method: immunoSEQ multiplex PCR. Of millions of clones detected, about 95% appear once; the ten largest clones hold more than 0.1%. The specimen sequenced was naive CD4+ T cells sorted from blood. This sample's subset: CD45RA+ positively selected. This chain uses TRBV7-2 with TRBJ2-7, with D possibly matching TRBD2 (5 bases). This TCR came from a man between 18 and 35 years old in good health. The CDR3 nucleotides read TGTGCCAGCAGCTTAACTGGACTGAGCTCCTACGAGCAGTACTTC. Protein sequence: CASSLTGLSSYEQYF. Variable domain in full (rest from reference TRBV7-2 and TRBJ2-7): GAGVSQSPSNKVTEKGKDVELRCDPISGHTALYWYRQSLGQGLEFLIYFQGNSAPDKSGLPSDRFSAERTGGSVSTLTIQRTQQEDSAVYLCASSLTGLSSYEQYFGPGTRLTVT.